The 21 T cell receptor beta chains reported below all come from one sample, sequenced in a study of blood T cell repertoires in COVID-19. The protocol was immunoSEQ multiplex PCR, while the TCRdb copy is restricted to in-frame clones and leaves out a portion. The sample holds about 90,000 clones, roughly 80% seen once. Material: peripheral blood. Every receptor here comes from a man aged 55-75 years with acute or convalescent COVID-19.

The genes are TRBV24-1 and TRBJ1-1; possible D gene TRBD1, 5 bases. This CDR3 has 13 amino acids. Germline CDR1 reads KGHDR; CDR2 reads SFDVKD. Trimming pared 10 bases from V and 1 base from J, leaving 12 bases between. The CDR3 sequence is CATAGRTNTEAFF. The CDR3 coding sequence is TGTGCCACAGCGGGACGGACGAACACTGAAGCTTTCTTT.

The chain combines TRBV15 with TRBJ2-5; 9 bases agree with TRBD2. V was clipped by 5 bases and J by 1 base; unmatched bases: 2. Germline CDR1 LNHNV, CDR2 YYDKDF (reference sequence). The CDR3 has 14 residues. CDR3: CATSWRGGQETQYF. The CDR3, as DNA: TGTGCCACCAGCTGGCGGGGGGGCCAAGAGACCCAGTACTTC.

The chain uses TRBV11-1 and TRBJ2-7; perhaps TRBD1 as D (5 bases). This CDR3 has 13 amino acids. V lost 0 bases and J 3 bases, leaving 6 bases between the germline ends. Per germline, CDR1 SGHAT and CDR2 FQDESV (reference sequence). The DNA for the CDR3 is TGTGCCAGCAGCTTAGCACAGGACTACGAGCAGTACTTC. Its translation: CASSLAQDYEQYF.

This chain joins TRBV2 and TRBJ2-3; TRBD2 aligns across 12 bases. The CDR3 sequence is 14 residues long. Looked up from germline, CDR1 is SNHLY and CDR2 is FYNNEI. V lost 4 bases to trimming and J lost 6 bases; unmatched junction nucleotides: 2. CDR3 nucleotide sequence: TGTGCCAGCAGTGGACTAGCGGGGGTGGATACGCAGTATTTT. Translation: CASSGLAGVDTQYF.

The J gene is TRBJ1-4, the V gene TRBV3-1 (or the pseudogene TRBV3-2); weak D call: TRBD1 (6 bases). V was cut by 5 bases and J by 3 bases, with 13 bases left in between. The CDR3 is 15 amino acids. Germline loops: CDR1 LGHDT, CDR2 YNNKEL (reference sequence). Written as DNA, the CDR3 is TGTGCCAGCAGCTACCTCCAGGGGTCTAATGAAAAACTGTTTTTT. Protein product: CASSYLQGSNEKLFF.

The chain combines TRBV2 with TRBJ2-7, with D maybe TRBD1 (6 bases). From germline, CDR1 is SNHLY and CDR2 FYNNEI. The CDR3 has 14 amino acids. The V gene lost 8 bases and the J gene lost 0 bases, with 14 bases spanning the gap. The CDR3 protein is CASSRQVNSYEQYF. The DNA of the CDR3 is TGTGCCAGCTCGAGACAGGTAAACTCCTACGAGCAGTACTTC.

This chain uses TRBV11-1 with TRBJ2-1; D might be TRBD2 (5 bases). CDR1 and CDR2 (germline): SGHAT, FQDESV (reference sequence). V was clipped by 4 bases and J by 3 bases, with 10 bases between them. The CDR3 contains 14 residues. Here the CDR3 reads CASSSREIYNEQFF. The CDR3 nucleotides read TGTGCCAGCAGCTCCCGGGAAATCTACAATGAGCAGTTCTTC.

This chain joins TRBV28 and TRBJ2-3; 9 nucleotides line up with TRBD1. From germline, CDR1 is MDHEN and CDR2 SYDVKM. The CDR3 contains 14 residues. The V and J ends lost 9 bases and 5 bases, in that order; junction bases with no gene match: 9. CDR3 sequence (DNA): TGTGCCAGTCTACCGGGACAGGGCGTAGATACGCAGTATTTT. The encoded protein is CASLPGQGVDTQYF.

This clone came up a few times. The V gene is TRBV6-5, the J gene TRBJ1-1; D unclear. This CDR3 contains 13 residues. V gave up 4 bases and J gave up 0 bases, with 6 bases separating them. The germline V gene has CDR1 MNHEY and CDR2 SVGAGI. The chain's CDR3 is CASSLQMNTEAFF. CDR3 DNA sequence: TGTGCCAGCAGTTTGCAGATGAACACTGAAGCTTTCTTT.

This clone was counted once. The V and J genes are TRBV27 and TRBJ2-3; 7 nucleotides match TRBD2. The CDR3 loop spans 15 amino acids. CDR1 and CDR2 from the germline V gene are MNHEY and SMNVEV (reference sequence). V was clipped by 5 bases and J by 5 bases; unmatched bases: 10. This CDR3 reads CASSLFGGGIDTQYF. The CDR3 nucleotides are TGTGCCAGCAGTCTCTTCGGCGGGGGAATAGATACGCAGTATTTT.

The chain employs TRBV29-1 and TRBJ2-3; the D is unclear. CDR3 length: 15 residues. The V end lost 2 bases, the J end lost 3 bases, and 15 bases lay between the germline ends. Looked up from germline, CDR1 is SQVTM and CDR2 is ANQGSEA. The DNA of the CDR3 is TGCAGCGTTGAATCTTACCAGTTGTTGACAGATACGCAGTATTTT. Its translation: CSVESYQLLTDTQYF.

The chain joins TRBV5-1 to TRBJ1-4; 7 bases fit TRBD1. Germline CDR1 SGHRS, CDR2 YFSETQ. Losses at the gene ends were 0 bases for V and 8 bases for J; bases not matched to a gene: 4. This CDR3 contains 14 residues. DNA for the CDR3: TGCGCCAGCAGCTTGGGCAGGGGGGACGAAAAACTGTTTTTT. Translated: CASSLGRGDEKLFF.

CDR3 DNA: TGTGCCAGCAGTGGGGGACAGAATTCACCCCTCCACTTT. The encoded protein is CASSGGQNSPLHF. This sequence joins TRBV6-4 and TRBJ1-6, with 7 bases aligning to TRBD1. Germline CDR1 MRHNA, CDR2 SNTAGT. Germline trimming cut 4 bases from V and 7 bases from J; bases unmatched to any gene: 1. The length of the CDR3 is 13 residues.

The chain couples TRBV19 to TRBJ2-1; a possible D gene is TRBD1 (6 bases). V shed 7 bases and J shed 0 bases, with 10 bases lying between them. The CDR3 runs 14 residues. In germline, CDR1 is LNHDA, CDR2 SQIVND (reference sequence). This CDR3 reads CASKTGYSYNEQFF. The CDR3, as DNA: TGTGCCAGTAAAACAGGGTACTCCTACAATGAGCAGTTCTTC.

The rearrangement uses TRBV4-1 and TRBJ1-5; 9 nucleotides line up with TRBD1. The CDR3 has 18 residues. V lost 0 bases, J lost 6 bases, and 12 bases stayed unmatched. In germline, CDR1 is MGHRA, CDR2 YSYEKL. The DNA for the CDR3 is TGCGCCAGCAGCCAAGATCCACCCCGGGACAGGGAGTTTCAGCCCCAGCATTTT. Encoded protein: CASSQDPPRDREFQPQHF.

This chain uses TRBV28 with TRBJ1-4; D ambiguous. CDR1 and CDR2 (germline): MDHEN, SYDVKM. The length of the CDR3 is 15 residues. With 6 bases removed from V and 4 bases from J, the gap between germline ends came to 15 bases. The CDR3 is CASRSQALNNEKLFF. In nucleotides, the CDR3 is TGTGCCAGCAGATCGCAGGCGCTAAATAATGAAAAACTGTTTTTT.

This rearrangement joins TRBV7-9 to TRBJ1-2, with 8 bases aligning to TRBD1. This CDR3 has 13 residues. The trim removed 5 bases at V and 4 bases at J, leaving 3 bases unmatched. The germline V gene encodes CDR1 SEHNR and CDR2 FQNEAQ (reference sequence). The CDR3 reads CASSGQGVYGYTF. The DNA for the CDR3 is TGTGCCAGCAGCGGACAGGGAGTCTATGGCTACACCTTC.

The gene calls are TRBV30 and TRBJ1-1; D gene unclear. Germline-derived CDR1 and CDR2 are GTSNPN and SVGIG (reference sequence). The CDR3 has 14 residues. Trimming removed 3 bases from V and 1 base from J, with 12 bases in between. In DNA, the CDR3 is TGTGCCTGGAGCCGAGGATCCAGGAACACTGAAGCTTTCTTT. Amino acids: CAWSRGSRNTEAFF.

The CDR3 DNA is TGTGCCTGGAGTAAGTTGGGAGGCGAAAAACTGTTTTTT. Translated, it gives CAWSKLGGEKLFF. The genes are TRBV30 and TRBJ1-4; D is unresolved. Looked up from germline, CDR1 is GTSNPN and CDR2 is SVGIG (reference sequence). Between the trimmed V and J ends, which lost 2 bases and 8 bases, there was a span of 12 bases. This CDR3 spans 13 amino acids.

V is TRBV4-1 and J is TRBJ1-2; D not resolved. The V end was cut by 0 bases, the J end by 2 bases, with 13 bases between. The CDR3 is 16 amino acids. Germline CDR1 is MGHRA and CDR2 is YSYEKL. The CDR3 DNA reads as TGCGCCAGCAGCCAAGAGAGGGCTGGAACGAACTATGGCTACACCTTC. It encodes CASSQERAGTNYGYTF.

The CDR3, as DNA: TGCGCCAGCAGTCAATCCCACAGGGAACACGCAACTAATGAAAAACTGTTTTTT. Protein: CASSQSHREHATNEKLFF. The V and J genes are TRBV23-1 and TRBJ1-4; D perhaps matches TRBD1 (6 bases). TRBV23-1 has ORF status, its function being uncertain. Deletions cut 0 bases from V and 0 bases from J, with 14 bases between. The CDR3 has 18 amino acids.